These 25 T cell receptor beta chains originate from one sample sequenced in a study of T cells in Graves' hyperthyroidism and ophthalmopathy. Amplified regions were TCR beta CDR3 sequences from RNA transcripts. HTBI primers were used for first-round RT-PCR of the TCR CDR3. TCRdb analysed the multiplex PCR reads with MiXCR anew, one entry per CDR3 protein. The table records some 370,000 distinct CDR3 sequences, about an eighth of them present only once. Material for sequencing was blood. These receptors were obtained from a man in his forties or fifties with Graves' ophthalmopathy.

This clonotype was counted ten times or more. This CDR3 is CASRAGGGPIYEQYF. CDR3 DNA sequence: TGTGCCAGCAGGGCAGGCGGAGGGCCGATTTACGAGCAGTACTTC. V usage is TRBV12-3 or TRBV12-4 and J usage is TRBJ2-7, with a tentative D call TRBD2 (6 bases). The CDR3 extends over 15 amino acids. Trimming took off 6 bases at V and 4 bases at J, with 19 bases between the two ends.

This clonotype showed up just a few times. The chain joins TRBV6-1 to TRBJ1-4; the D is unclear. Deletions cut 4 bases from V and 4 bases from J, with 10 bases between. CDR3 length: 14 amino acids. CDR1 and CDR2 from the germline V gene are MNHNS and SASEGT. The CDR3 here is CASSVTSLNEKLFF. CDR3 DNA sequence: TGTGCCAGCAGTGTAACCAGCCTTAATGAAAAACTGTTTTTT.

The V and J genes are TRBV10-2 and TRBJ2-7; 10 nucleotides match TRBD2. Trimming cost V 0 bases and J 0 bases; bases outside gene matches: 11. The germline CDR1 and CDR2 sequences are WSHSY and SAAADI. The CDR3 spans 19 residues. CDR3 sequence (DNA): TGCGCCAGCAGTGAGTCGATACTAGCGGGATTAGAAAGCTCCTACGAGCAGTACTTC. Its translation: CASSESILAGLESSYEQYF.

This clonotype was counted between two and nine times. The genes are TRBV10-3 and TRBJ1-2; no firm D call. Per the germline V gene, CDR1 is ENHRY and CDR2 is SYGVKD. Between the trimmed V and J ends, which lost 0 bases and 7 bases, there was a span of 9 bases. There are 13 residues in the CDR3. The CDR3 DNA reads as TGTGCCATCAGTGAGTCGGGGAAGGGTGGCTACACCTTC. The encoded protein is CAISESGKGGYTF.

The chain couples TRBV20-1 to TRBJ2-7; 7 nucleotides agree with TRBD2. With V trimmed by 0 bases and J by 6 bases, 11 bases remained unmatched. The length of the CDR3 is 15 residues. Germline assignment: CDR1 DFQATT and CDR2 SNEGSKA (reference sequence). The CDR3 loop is CSARDPGLSLLEQYF. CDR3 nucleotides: TGCAGTGCTAGAGACCCGGGACTAAGCCTTCTCGAGCAGTACTTC.

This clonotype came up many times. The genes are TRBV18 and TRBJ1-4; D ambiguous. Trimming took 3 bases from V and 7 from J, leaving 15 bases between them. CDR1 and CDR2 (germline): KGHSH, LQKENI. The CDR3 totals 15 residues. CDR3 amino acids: CASSPGSSGSEKLFF. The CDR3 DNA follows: TGTGCCAGCTCACCTGGGTCCTCGGGCAGTGAAAAACTGTTTTTT.

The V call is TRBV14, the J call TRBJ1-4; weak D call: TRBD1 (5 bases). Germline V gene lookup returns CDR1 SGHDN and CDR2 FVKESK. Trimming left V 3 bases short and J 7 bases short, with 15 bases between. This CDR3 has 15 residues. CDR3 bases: TGTGCCAGCAGCCATCGACAGTCCCTGGGTGAAAAACTGTTTTTT. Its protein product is CASSHRQSLGEKLFF. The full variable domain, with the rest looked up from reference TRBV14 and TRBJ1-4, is EAGVTQFPSHSVIEKGQTVTLRCDPISGHDNLYWYRRVMGKEIKFLLHFVKESKQDESGMPNNRFLAERTGGTYSTLKVQPAELEDSGVYFCASSHRQSLGEKLFFGSGTQLSVL.

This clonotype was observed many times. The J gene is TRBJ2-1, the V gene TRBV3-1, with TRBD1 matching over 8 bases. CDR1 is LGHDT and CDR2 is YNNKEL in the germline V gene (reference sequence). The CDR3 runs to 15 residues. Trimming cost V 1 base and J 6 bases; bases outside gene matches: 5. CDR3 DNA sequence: TGTGCCAGCAGCCAAGGACAGGGGTTATCCAATGAGCAGTTCTTC. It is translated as CASSQGQGLSNEQFF.

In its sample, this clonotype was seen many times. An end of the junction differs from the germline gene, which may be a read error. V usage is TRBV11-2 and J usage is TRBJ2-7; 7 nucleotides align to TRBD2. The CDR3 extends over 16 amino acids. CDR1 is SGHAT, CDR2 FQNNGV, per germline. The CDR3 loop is CTSSSPMAGANYEQYF. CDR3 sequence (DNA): TGTACCAGCAGCTCCCCCATGGCGGGAGCGAACTACGAGCAGTACTTC.

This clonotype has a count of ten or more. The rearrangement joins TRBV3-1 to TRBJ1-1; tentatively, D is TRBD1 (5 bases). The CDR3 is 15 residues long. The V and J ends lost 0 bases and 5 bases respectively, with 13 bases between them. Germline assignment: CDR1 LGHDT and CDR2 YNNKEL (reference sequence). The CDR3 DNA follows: TGTGCCAGCAGCCAAGAGGGGCGGGGAGGGACTGAAGCTTTCTTT. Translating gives CASSQEGRGGTEAFF.

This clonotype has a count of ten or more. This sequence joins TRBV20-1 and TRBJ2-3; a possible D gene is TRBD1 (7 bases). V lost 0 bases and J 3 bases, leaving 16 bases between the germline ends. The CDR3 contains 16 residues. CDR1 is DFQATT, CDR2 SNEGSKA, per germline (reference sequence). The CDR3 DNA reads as TGCAGTGCTAGAGATCAGGAGGGGGCGCCTACAGATACGCAGTATTTT. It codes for CSARDQEGAPTDTQYF.

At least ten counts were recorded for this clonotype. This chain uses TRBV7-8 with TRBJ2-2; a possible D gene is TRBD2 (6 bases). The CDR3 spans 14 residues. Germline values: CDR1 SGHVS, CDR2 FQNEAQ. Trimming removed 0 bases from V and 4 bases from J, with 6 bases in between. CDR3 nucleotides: TGTGCCAGCAGCTTAGCGCGGGGCACCGGGGAGCTGTTTTTT. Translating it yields CASSLARGTGELFF.

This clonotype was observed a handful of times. DNA for the CDR3: TGTGCCAGCAGCTTATACTCAACAGGGAACACCGGGGAGCTGTTTTTT. Protein: CASSLYSTGNTGELFF. This rearrangement joins TRBV7-6 to TRBJ2-2; a possible D gene is TRBD1 (5 bases). Trimming took 2 bases from V and 1 from J, leaving 11 bases between them. CDR3 size: 16 residues. Germline assignment: CDR1 SGHVS and CDR2 FNYEAQ. The variable domain in full, with the rest retrieved from reference TRBV7-6 and TRBJ2-2, is GAGVSQSPRYKVTKRGQDVALRCDPISGHVSLYWYRQALGQGPEFLTYFNYEAQQDKSGLPNDRFSAERPEGSISTLTIQRTEQRDSAMYRCASSLYSTGNTGELFFGEGSRLTVL.

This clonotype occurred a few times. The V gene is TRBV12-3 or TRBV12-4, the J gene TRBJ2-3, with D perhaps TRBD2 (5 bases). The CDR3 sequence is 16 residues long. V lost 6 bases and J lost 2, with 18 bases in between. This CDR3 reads CASSSLGRVNTDTQYF. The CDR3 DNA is TGTGCCAGCAGCTCACTAGGACGGGTCAACACAGATACGCAGTATTTT.

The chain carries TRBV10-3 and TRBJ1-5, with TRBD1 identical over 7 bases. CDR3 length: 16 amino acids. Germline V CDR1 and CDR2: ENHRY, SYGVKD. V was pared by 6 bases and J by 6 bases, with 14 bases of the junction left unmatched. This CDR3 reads CAIRALSGGGGQPQHF. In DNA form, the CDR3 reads TGTGCCATCAGGGCCCTATCAGGGGGAGGGGGTCAGCCCCAGCATTTT.

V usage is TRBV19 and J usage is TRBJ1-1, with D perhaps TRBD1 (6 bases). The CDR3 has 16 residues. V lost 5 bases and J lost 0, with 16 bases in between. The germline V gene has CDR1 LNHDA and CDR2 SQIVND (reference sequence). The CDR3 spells CASSFPGAKMNTEAFF. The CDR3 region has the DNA TGTGCCAGTAGTTTTCCAGGGGCAAAAATGAACACTGAAGCTTTCTTT.

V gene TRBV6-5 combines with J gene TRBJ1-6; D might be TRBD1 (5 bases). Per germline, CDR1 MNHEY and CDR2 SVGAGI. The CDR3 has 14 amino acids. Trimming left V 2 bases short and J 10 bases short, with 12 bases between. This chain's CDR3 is CASSYQGVGSPLHF. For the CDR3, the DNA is TGTGCCAGCAGTTACCAAGGGGTAGGGTCACCCCTCCACTTT.

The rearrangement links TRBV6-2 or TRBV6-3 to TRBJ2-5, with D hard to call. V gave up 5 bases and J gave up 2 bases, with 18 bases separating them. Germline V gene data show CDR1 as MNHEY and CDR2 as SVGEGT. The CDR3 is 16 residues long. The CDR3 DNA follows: TGTGCCAGCAGTCCCAGAGAGGACGCACCTCAAGAGACCCAGTACTTC. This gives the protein CASSPREDAPQETQYF.

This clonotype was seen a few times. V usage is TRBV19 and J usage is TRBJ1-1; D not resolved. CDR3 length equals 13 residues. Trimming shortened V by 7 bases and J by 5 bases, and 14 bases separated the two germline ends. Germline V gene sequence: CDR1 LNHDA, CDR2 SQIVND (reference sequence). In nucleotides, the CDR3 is TGTGCCAGTACTTTTTTGGATGGAACTGAAGCTTTCTTT. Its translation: CASTFLDGTEAFF.

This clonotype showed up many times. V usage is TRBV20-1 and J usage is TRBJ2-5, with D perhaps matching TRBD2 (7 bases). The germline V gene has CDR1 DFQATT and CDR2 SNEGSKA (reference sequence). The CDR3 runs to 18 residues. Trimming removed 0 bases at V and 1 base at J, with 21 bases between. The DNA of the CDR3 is TGCAGTGCTAGAGATGAAGGAGGGGGGGGAACTCTCCAAGAGACCCAGTACTTC. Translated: CSARDEGGGGTLQETQYF.

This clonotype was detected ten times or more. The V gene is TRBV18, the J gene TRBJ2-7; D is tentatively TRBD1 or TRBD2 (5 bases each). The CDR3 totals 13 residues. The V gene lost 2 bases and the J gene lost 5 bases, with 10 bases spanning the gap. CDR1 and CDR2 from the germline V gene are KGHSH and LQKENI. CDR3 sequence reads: CASSPGTVDEQYF. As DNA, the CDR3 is TGTGCCAGCTCACCAGGGACCGTCGACGAGCAGTACTTC.

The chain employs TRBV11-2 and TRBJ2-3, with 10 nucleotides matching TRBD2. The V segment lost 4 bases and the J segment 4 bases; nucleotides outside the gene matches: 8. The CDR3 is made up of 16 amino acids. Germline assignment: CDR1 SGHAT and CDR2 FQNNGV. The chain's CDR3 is CASSWDPLAGSDTQYF. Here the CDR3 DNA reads TGTGCCAGCAGCTGGGACCCACTAGCGGGGTCAGATACGCAGTATTTT. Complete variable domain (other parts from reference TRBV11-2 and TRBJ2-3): EAGVAQSPRYKIIEKRQSVAFWCNPISGHATLYWYQQILGQGPKLLIQFQNNGVVDDSQLPKDRFSAERLKGVDSTLKIQPAKLEDSAVYLCASSWDPLAGSDTQYFGPGTRLTVL.

CDR3 sequence reads: CSASRTSGTGELFF. The CDR3 DNA follows: TGCAGTGCTTCTCGGACTAGCGGGACCGGGGAGCTGTTTTTT. The rearrangement links TRBV20-1 to TRBJ2-2, with 11 bases identical to TRBD2. Germline trimming cut 5 bases from V and 5 bases from J; bases unmatched to any gene: 4. CDR1 is DFQATT and CDR2 is SNEGSKA in the germline V gene (reference sequence). This CDR3 comprises 14 residues.

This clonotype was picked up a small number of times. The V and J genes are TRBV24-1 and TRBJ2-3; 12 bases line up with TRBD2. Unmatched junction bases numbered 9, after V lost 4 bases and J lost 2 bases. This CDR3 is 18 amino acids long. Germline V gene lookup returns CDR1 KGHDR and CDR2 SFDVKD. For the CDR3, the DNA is TGTGCCACCAGTGAAGGTCTAGCGGGAGGGTCTTACACAGATACGCAGTATTTT. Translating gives CATSEGLAGGSYTDTQYF.

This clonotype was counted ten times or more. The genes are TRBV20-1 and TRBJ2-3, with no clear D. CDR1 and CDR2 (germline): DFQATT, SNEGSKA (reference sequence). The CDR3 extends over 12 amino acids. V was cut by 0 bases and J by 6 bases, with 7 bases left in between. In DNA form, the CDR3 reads TGCAGTGCTAGAGAACCCCCGGATACGCAGTATTTT. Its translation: CSAREPPDTQYF.